The next 25 T cell receptor beta chains were all read from a single sample in a study of cytomegalovirus exposure and HLA in healthy donors. The assay was immunoSEQ multiplex PCR, and TCRdb's table has in-frame clones only and misses some. The sample lists around 300,000 clones, approximately 85% occurring once. The specimen sequenced was PBMCs. Source of these receptors: a man aged 25 to 40 in good health and CMV-seronegative.

The V call is TRBV5-5, the J call TRBJ1-5, with a weak D call TRBD1 (5 bases). Germline V lookup: CDR1 SGHKS, CDR2 YYEKEE (reference sequence). There are 14 residues in the CDR3. Trimming took off 0 bases at V and 6 bases at J, with 10 bases between the two ends. CDR3 loop: CASSLGQGIQPQHF. CDR3 coding DNA: TGTGCCAGCAGCTTGGGTCAGGGAATTCAGCCCCAGCATTTT.

This clone was observed a single time. The chain combines TRBV6-5 with TRBJ1-1, with a weak D call TRBD1 (5 bases). V dropped 2 bases and J dropped 6 bases, with 10 bases sitting between them. Germline CDR1 MNHEY, CDR2 SVGAGI. This CDR3 contains 13 residues. Here the CDR3 reads CASSYPAGSEAFF. As DNA, the CDR3 is TGTGCCAGCAGTTACCCGGCAGGGTCTGAAGCTTTCTTT.

The J gene is TRBJ2-2, the V gene TRBV6-5, with 9 bases matching TRBD1. Germline loops: CDR1 MNHEY, CDR2 SVGAGI. J gave up 3 bases and V 4 bases, and 6 bases lay outside the gene matches. CDR3 length equals 16 residues. The CDR3 DNA is TGTGCCAGCAGTTTTCTACGGACAGGGGACACCGGGGAGCTGTTTTTT. It yields the protein CASSFLRTGDTGELFF.

V usage is TRBV7-9 and J usage is TRBJ1-2, with D possibly matching TRBD1 (6 bases). The CDR3 has 18 amino acids. The germline V and J ends were trimmed by 5 bases and 4 bases, with 26 bases remaining between them. CDR1 is SEHNR and CDR2 is FQNEAQ in the germline V gene (reference sequence). In nucleotides, the CDR3 is TGTGCCAGCAGCCACGGACAGCCCCAGGTAATTGGGCGCTATGGCTACACCTTC. Translation gives CASSHGQPQVIGRYGYTF.

The chain is built from TRBV2 and TRBJ1-5; TRBD1 matches at 7 bases. V trimming: 7 bases; J trimming: 2 bases; junction bases outside the gene matches: 8. This CDR3 is 15 amino acids long. The germline V gene has CDR1 SNHLY and CDR2 FYNNEI. Written as DNA, the CDR3 is TGTGCCAGCACAACAGGGGCGGGTGGCAATCAGCCCCAGCATTTT. Protein: CASTTGAGGNQPQHF.

This sequence joins TRBV7-2 and TRBJ2-3; 9 bases are a match to TRBD2. Trimming took 4 bases from V and 1 from J; bases not matched to a gene: 9. The CDR3 length is 17 residues. Germline CDR1 reads SGHTA; CDR2 reads FQGNSA. The CDR3 bases are TGTGCCAGCAGCTCCCGCGGGGCGGGGGGGGGCACAGATACGCAGTATTTT. This encodes CASSSRGAGGGTDTQYF.

V usage is TRBV11-2 and J usage is TRBJ2-5; 12 nucleotides align to TRBD2. CDR3 length: 17 amino acids. CDR1 SGHAT and CDR2 FQNNGV come from the germline V gene. J was trimmed by 4 bases and V by 4 bases; bases with no gene match: 10. CDR3 sequence: CASSWSLAGGPGETQYF. Written as DNA, the CDR3 is TGTGCCAGCAGCTGGAGTCTAGCGGGGGGGCCTGGAGAGACCCAGTACTTC.

This clone was seen only a few times. The chain is built from TRBV6-1 and TRBJ2-7; D is unresolved. Germline V gives CDR1 MNHNS, CDR2 SASEGT. The V end lost 7 bases, the J end lost 0 bases, and 4 bases lay between the germline ends. The CDR3 extends over 11 amino acids. The DNA for the CDR3 is TGTGCCAGCATCTTCTCCTACGAGCAGTACTTC. Translating it yields CASIFSYEQYF.

V and J are TRBV5-1 and TRBJ1-1; D is unresolved. The germline CDR1 and CDR2 sequences are SGHRS and YFSETQ. The CDR3 is made up of 16 amino acids. V lost 4 bases and J lost 1, with 17 bases in between. The CDR3 DNA is TGCGCCAGCAGCCCTCATGAAAACGTACAGAACACTGAAGCTTTCTTT. Its translation: CASSPHENVQNTEAFF.

The rearrangement links TRBV7-9 to TRBJ1-1; weak D call: TRBD1 (5 bases). V shed 3 bases and J shed 2 bases, with 10 bases lying between them. The CDR3 has 14 amino acids. The germline gives CDR1 SEHNR, CDR2 FQNEAQ (reference sequence). CDR3 amino acids: CASSLIQGNTEAFF. The CDR3 nucleotides read TGTGCCAGCAGCTTGATTCAGGGTAACACTGAAGCTTTCTTT. Supplemented by reference TRBV7-9 and TRBJ1-1, the full variable domain reads DTGVSQNPRHKITKRGQNVTFRCDPISEHNRLYWYRQTLGQGPEFLTYFQNEAQLEKSRLLSDRFSAERPKGSFSTLEIQRTEQGDSAMYLCASSLIQGNTEAFFGQGTRLTVV.

This sequence joins TRBV6-1 and TRBJ2-7; D call uncertain. Germline V gene sequence: CDR1 MNHNS, CDR2 SASEGT. CDR3 size: 13 residues. Trimming left V 1 base short and J 5 bases short, with 9 bases between. The CDR3 is CASSEVDTDEQYF. Written as DNA, the CDR3 is TGTGCCAGCAGTGAAGTCGACACCGACGAGCAGTACTTC.

The CDR3 loop is CASSQDLGRGSGNTIYF. The CDR3 DNA reads TGCGCCAGCAGCCAAGATTTGGGGAGGGGCTCTGGAAACACCATATATTTT. The chain recombines TRBV4-1 with TRBJ1-3; D may be TRBD1 (5 bases). Trimming removed 0 bases from V and 0 bases from J, with 12 bases in between. The CDR3 runs 17 residues. Germline V gene sequence: CDR1 MGHRA, CDR2 YSYEKL.

On this clone: Compared with germline, one end of the junction differs, possibly owing to a read error. This sequence joins TRBV18 and TRBJ2-7; 7 positions match TRBD1. The V gene's germline CDR1 is KGHSH and CDR2 LQKENI. This CDR3 contains 16 residues. The CDR3 sequence: CASSPPWTGDYYEQYF. The CDR3 nucleotides are TGTGCCAGCTCCCCACCGTGGACAGGTGATTACTACGAGCAGTACTTC.

The chain combines TRBV15 with TRBJ2-3; 11 bases match TRBD1. CDR1 is LNHNV, CDR2 YYDKDF, per germline (reference sequence). The V gene end was trimmed by 2 bases and the J gene end by 2 bases; junction bases not matched to a gene: 3. The CDR3 extends over 16 amino acids. The CDR3 nucleotides read TGTGCCACCAGCAGAAGGGACAGGGGGAACACAGATACGCAGTATTTT. It translates to CATSRRDRGNTDTQYF.

J is TRBJ1-1 and V is TRBV7-2; 8 positions agree with TRBD1. The CDR3 is made up of 14 amino acids. V shed 5 bases, J shed 3 bases, and the junction held 5 bases outside the gene matches. CDR1 is SGHTA and CDR2 is FQGNSA in the germline V gene. The CDR3 region has the DNA TGTGCCAGCAGCCCGACAGGGGCTTACACTGAAGCTTTCTTT. Protein sequence: CASSPTGAYTEAFF.

V usage is TRBV2 and J usage is TRBJ1-2; 10 bases are shared with TRBD1. CDR3 length equals 15 residues. The V segment lost 4 bases and the J segment 2 bases; nucleotides outside the gene matches: 4. The germline CDR1 and CDR2 sequences are SNHLY and FYNNEI. CDR3 sequence reads: CASSVWDRGNYGYTF. CDR3 bases: TGTGCCAGCAGTGTCTGGGACAGGGGAAACTATGGCTACACCTTC.

This chain connects TRBV5-1 to TRBJ2-1, with D possibly matching TRBD2 (5 bases). Trimming took off 0 bases at V and 0 bases at J, with 10 bases between the two ends. Germline assignment: CDR1 SGHRS and CDR2 YFSETQ. The length of the CDR3 is 16 residues. As DNA, the CDR3 is TGCGCCAGCAGCTTGGATGAGGGAAGCTCCTACAATGAGCAGTTCTTC. Amino acid sequence: CASSLDEGSSYNEQFF.

This clone occurred a few times. The chain couples TRBV7-7 to TRBJ2-1, with 8 bases lining up with TRBD2. CDR1 and CDR2 (germline): SSHAT, FNYEAQ (reference sequence). The V segment lost 5 bases and the J segment 7 bases; nucleotides outside the gene matches: 13. The length of the CDR3 is 16 residues. The CDR3 bases are TGTGCCAGCAGCGCGATTGTCGGGGGGGCCTGGAATGAGCAGTTCTTC. Its protein is CASSAIVGGAWNEQFF.

This clone is a singleton in its sample. V usage is TRBV5-1 and J usage is TRBJ1-1; D call uncertain. The CDR3 has 15 residues. Deletions cut 1 base from V and 4 bases from J, with 14 bases between. CDR1 and CDR2 (germline): SGHRS, YFSETQ. The CDR3 reads CASSLMLAVSTEAFF. CDR3 nucleotide sequence: TGCGCCAGCAGCTTGATGCTGGCAGTCTCCACTGAAGCTTTCTTT.

The chain has TRBV2 and TRBJ1-2; perhaps TRBD1 as D (5 bases). CDR1 SNHLY and CDR2 FYNNEI come from the germline V gene. V was trimmed by 11 bases and J by 8 bases, leaving 15 bases between them. CDR3 length equals 11 residues. This CDR3 is CAGKGPDGYTF. CDR3 bases: TGTGCCGGGAAGGGGCCCGACGGCTACACCTTC. The whole variable domain, filled in from reference TRBV2 and TRBJ1-2, reads EPEVTQTPSHQVTQMGQEVILRCVPISNHLYFYWYRQILGQKVEFLVSFYNNEISEKSEIFDDQFSVERPDGSNFTLKIRSTKLEDSAMYFCAGKGPDGYTFGSGTRLTVV.

This chain links TRBV10-2 with TRBJ2-1, with 7 positions matching TRBD2. Germline V lookup: CDR1 WSHSY, CDR2 SAAADI. CDR3 length equals 10 residues. CDR3 region: CAAGAGKQFF. CDR3 in DNA: TGCGCGGCCGGAGCGGGAAAGCAGTTCTTC.

The CDR3 bases are TGCGCCAGCAGCTTTGAGGGCGTCAACTACGAGCAGTACTTC. The encoded protein is CASSFEGVNYEQYF. The gene calls are TRBV5-1 and TRBJ2-7; D is perhaps TRBD2 (5 bases). The CDR3 has 14 amino acids. V lost 2 bases and J lost 3, with 12 bases in between. Germline lookup yields CDR1 SGHRS and CDR2 YFSETQ.

The chain joins TRBV5-4 to TRBJ2-7, with a tentative D call TRBD1 (6 bases). Germline assignment: CDR1 SGHNT and CDR2 YYREEE (reference sequence). This CDR3 has 15 amino acids. V gave up 1 base and J gave up 0 bases, with 11 bases separating them. CDR3: CASSLTGTSSYEQYF. CDR3 bases: TGTGCCAGCAGCTTGACCGGGACAAGCTCCTACGAGCAGTACTTC.

This rearrangement joins TRBV5-5 to TRBJ2-2; D not resolved. Trimming stripped 2 bases from V and 2 bases from J, with 10 bases between. Looked up from germline, CDR1 is SGHKS and CDR2 is YYEKEE (reference sequence). The CDR3 sequence is 15 residues long. The CDR3 region has the DNA TGTGCCAGCAGCTTAGGAGCCTATAACACCGGGGAGCTGTTTTTT. It specifies CASSLGAYNTGELFF.

J is TRBJ1-5 and V is TRBV2; 7 bases agree with TRBD1. V gave up 3 bases and J gave up 0 bases; unmatched junction bases: 5. The CDR3 totals 16 residues. CDR1 is SNHLY and CDR2 is FYNNEI in the germline V gene. CDR3 in amino acids: CASSELGGGSNQPQHF. DNA for the CDR3: TGTGCCAGCAGTGAGCTAGGGGGCGGTAGCAATCAGCCCCAGCATTTT.